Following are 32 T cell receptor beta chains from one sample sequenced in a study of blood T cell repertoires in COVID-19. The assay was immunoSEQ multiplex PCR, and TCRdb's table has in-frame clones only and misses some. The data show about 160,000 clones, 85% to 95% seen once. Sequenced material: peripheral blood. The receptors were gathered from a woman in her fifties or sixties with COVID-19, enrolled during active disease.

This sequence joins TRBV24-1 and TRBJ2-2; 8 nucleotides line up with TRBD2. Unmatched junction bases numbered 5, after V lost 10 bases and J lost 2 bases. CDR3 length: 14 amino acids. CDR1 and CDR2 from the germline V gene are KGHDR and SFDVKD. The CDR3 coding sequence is TGTGCCACGGCCGGGGGGGCAAACACCGGGGAGCTGTTTTTT. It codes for CATAGGANTGELFF.

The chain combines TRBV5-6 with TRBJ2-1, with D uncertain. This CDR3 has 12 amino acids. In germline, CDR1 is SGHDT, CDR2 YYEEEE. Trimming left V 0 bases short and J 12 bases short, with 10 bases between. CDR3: CASSLAAGGQFF. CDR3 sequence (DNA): TGTGCCAGCAGCTTGGCGGCAGGTGGGCAGTTCTTC.

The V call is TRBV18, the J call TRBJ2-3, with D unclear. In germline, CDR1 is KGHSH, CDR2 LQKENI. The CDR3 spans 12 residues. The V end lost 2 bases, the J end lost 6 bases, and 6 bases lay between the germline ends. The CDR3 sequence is CASSPNQDTQYF. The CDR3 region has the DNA TGTGCCAGCTCACCAAATCAGGATACGCAGTATTTT.

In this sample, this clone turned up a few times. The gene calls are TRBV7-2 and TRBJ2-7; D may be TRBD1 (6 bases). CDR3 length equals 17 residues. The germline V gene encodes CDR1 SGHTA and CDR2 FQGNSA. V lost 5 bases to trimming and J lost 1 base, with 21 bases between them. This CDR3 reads CASSPGQFRGESYEQYF. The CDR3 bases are TGTGCCAGCAGCCCAGGACAGTTTCGGGGAGAATCCTACGAGCAGTACTTC.

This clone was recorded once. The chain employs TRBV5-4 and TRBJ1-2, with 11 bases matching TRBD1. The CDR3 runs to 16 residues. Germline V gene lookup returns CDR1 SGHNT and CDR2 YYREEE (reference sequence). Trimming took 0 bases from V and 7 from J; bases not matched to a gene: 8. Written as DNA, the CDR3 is TGTGCCAGCAGCTTGGACCCCGCCGGGACAGGGGGTGGCTACACCTTC. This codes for CASSLDPAGTGGGYTF.

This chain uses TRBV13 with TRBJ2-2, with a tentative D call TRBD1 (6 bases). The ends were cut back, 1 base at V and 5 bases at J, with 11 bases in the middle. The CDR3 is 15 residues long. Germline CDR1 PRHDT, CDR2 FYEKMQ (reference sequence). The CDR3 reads CASSLEQGGTGELFF. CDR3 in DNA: TGTGCCAGCAGCTTAGAACAGGGTGGAACCGGGGAGCTGTTTTTT.

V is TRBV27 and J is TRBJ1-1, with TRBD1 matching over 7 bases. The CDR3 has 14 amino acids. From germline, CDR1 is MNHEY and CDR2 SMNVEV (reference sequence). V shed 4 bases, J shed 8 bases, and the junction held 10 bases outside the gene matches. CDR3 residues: CASSSLDRQGEAFF. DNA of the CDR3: TGTGCCAGCAGTTCCTTGGACAGGCAAGGGGAAGCTTTCTTT.

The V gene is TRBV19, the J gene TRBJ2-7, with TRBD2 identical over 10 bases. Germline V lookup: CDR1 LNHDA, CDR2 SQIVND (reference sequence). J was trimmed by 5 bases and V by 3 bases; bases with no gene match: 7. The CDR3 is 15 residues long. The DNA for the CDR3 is TGTGCCAGTAGTATTTCCAGCGGGGGGGCCCACGAGCAGTACTTC. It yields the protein CASSISSGGAHEQYF.

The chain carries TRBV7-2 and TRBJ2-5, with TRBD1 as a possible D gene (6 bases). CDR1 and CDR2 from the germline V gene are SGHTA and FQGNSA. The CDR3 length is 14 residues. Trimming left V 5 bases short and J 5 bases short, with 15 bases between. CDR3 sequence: CASSPVTGWETQYF. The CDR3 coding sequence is TGTGCCAGCAGCCCTGTGACAGGTTGGGAGACCCAGTACTTC.

DNA of the CDR3: TGTGCCAGCAGTTTAAGTAGGGCTAGCGGACTTGGGGAGCAGTTCTTC. Amino acid sequence: CASSLSRASGLGEQFF. The J gene is TRBJ2-1, the V gene TRBV5-5; 7 positions agree with TRBD2. This CDR3 region has 16 residues. Trimming cost V 5 bases and J 10 bases; bases outside gene matches: 18. Germline V gene data show CDR1 as SGHKS and CDR2 as YYEKEE (reference sequence).

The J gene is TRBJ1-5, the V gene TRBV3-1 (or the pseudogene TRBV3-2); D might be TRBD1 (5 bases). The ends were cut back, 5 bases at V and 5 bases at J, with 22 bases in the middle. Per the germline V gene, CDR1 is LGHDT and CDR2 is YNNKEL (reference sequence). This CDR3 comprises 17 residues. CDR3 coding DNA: TGTGCCAGCAGCGCAAACCCCGTCAGGGTTTCCTATCAGCCCCAGCATTTT. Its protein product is CASSANPVRVSYQPQHF.

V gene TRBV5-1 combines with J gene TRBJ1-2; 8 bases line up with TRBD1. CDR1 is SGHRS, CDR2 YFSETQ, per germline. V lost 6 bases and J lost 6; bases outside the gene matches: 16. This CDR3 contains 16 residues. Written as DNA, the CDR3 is TGCGCCAGCACCTCGACAGGGGCAAACTATTCTGATGGCTACACCTTC. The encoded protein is CASTSTGANYSDGYTF.

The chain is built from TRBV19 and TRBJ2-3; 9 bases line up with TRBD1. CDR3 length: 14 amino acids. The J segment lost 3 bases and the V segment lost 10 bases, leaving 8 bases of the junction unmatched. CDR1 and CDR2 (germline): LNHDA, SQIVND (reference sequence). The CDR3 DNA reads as TGTGCCACCAAGAAGGACAGGGGTACAGATACGCAGTATTTT. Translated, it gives CATKKDRGTDTQYF.

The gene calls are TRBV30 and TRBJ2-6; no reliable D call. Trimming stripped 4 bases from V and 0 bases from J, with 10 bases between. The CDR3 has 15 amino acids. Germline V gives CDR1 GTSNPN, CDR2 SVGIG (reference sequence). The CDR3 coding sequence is TGTGCCTGGACATTACAGCTCTCTGGGGCCAACGTCCTGACTTTC. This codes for CAWTLQLSGANVLTF.

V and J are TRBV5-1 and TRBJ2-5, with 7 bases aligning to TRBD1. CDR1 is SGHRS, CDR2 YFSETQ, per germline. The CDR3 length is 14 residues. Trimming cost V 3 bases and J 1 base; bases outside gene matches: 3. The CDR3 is CASSSTGPQETQYF. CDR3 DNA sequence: TGCGCCAGCAGCTCGACAGGGCCCCAAGAGACCCAGTACTTC.

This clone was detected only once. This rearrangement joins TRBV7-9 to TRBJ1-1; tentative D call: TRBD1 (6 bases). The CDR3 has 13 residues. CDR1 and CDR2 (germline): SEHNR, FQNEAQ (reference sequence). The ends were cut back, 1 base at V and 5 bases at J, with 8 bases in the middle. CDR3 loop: CASSLEGGTEAFF. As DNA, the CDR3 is TGTGCCAGCAGCTTAGAGGGGGGGACTGAAGCTTTCTTT.

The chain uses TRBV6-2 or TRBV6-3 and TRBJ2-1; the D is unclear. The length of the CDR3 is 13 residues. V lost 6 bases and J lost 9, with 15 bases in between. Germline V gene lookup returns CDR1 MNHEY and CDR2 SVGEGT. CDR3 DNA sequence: TGTGCCAGCAGCCCGCCTTGGTTCGGTGAGCAGTTCTTC. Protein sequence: CASSPPWFGEQFF.

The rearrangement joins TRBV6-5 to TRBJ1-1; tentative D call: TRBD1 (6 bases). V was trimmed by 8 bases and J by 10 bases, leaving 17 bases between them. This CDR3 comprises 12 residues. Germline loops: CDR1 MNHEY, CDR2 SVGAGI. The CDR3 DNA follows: TGTGCCAGCTCGACCGGGGGGGCTACAGCTTTCTTT. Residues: CASSTGGATAFF.

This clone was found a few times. CDR3 nucleotides: TGTGCCATCAGTGAGACAGGGAATGGCTACACCTTC. It specifies CAISETGNGYTF. The gene calls are TRBV10-3 and TRBJ1-2; TRBD1 might be the D (6 bases). Germline-derived CDR1 and CDR2 are ENHRY and SYGVKD. Deletions cut 2 bases from V and 6 bases from J, with 7 bases between. The CDR3 contains 12 residues.

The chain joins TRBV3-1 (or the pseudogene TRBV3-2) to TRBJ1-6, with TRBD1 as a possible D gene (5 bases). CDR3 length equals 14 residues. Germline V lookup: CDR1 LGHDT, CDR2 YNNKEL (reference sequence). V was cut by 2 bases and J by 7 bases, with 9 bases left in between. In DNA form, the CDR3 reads TGTGCCAGCAGCCAACAGGAGGGGAATTCACCCCTCCACTTT. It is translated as CASSQQEGNSPLHF.

The CDR3 DNA sequence: TGTGCCAGCTCACCACAAGGACAGGGGATGAACACTGAAGCTTTCTTT. Translated, it gives CASSPQGQGMNTEAFF. The chain recombines TRBV18 with TRBJ1-1, with 9 bases aligning to TRBD1. This CDR3 has 16 amino acids. CDR1 is KGHSH, CDR2 LQKENI, per germline. Unmatched junction bases numbered 3, after V lost 1 base and J lost 0 bases.

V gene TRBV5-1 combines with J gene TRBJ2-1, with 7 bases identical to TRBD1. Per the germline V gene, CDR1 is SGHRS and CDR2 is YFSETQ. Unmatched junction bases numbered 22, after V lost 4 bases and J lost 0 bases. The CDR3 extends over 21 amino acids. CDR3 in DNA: TGCGCCAGCAGCCTCAACTTGGTAAGGGGGCGGTTTGTGGGCTCCTACAATGAGCAGTTCTTC. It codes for CASSLNLVRGRFVGSYNEQFF.

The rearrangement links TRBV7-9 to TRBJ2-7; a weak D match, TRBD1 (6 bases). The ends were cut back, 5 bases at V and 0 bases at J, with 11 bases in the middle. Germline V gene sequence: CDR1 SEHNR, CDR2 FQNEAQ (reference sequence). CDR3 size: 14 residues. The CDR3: CASSPTGFSYEQYF. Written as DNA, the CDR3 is TGTGCCAGCAGCCCCACAGGGTTCTCCTACGAGCAGTACTTC.

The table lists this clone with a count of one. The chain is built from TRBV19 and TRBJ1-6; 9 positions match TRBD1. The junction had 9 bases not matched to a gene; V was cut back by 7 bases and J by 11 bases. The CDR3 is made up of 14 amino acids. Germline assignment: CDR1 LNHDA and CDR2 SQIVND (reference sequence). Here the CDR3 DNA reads TGTGCCAGTACCATACAGGGGGCACGGGCACCCCTCCACTTT. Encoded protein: CASTIQGARAPLHF.

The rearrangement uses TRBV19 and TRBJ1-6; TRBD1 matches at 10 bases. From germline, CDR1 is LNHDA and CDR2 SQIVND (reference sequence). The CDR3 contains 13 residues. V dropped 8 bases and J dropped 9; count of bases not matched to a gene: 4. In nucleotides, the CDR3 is TGTGCCAGTGGGGGACAGGGGAGTTCACCCCTCCACTTT. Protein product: CASGGQGSSPLHF.

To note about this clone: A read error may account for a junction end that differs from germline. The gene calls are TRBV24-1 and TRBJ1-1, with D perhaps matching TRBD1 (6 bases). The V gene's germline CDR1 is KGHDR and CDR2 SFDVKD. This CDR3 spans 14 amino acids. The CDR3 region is CPGRGGGALTEAFF. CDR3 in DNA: TGCCCCGGTCGGGGAGGGGGGGCGTTGACTGAAGCTTTCTTT.

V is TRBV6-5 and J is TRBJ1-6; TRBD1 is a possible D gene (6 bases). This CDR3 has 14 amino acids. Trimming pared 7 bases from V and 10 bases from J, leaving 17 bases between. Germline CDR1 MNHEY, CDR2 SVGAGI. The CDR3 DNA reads TGTGCCAGCAAAAGGGTTAAGGGGGAATCACCCCTCCACTTT. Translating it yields CASKRVKGESPLHF.

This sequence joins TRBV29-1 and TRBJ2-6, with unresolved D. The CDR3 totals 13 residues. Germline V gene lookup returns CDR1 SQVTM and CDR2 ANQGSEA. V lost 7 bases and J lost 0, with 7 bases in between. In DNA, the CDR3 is TGCAGCGGTCAACTCTCTGGGGCCAACGTCCTGACTTTC. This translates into CSGQLSGANVLTF. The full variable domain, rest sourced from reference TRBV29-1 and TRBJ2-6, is SAVISQKPSRDICQRGTSLTIQCQVDSQVTMMFWYRQQPGQSLTLIATANQGSEATYESGFVIDKFPISRPNLTFSTLTVSNMSPEDSSIYLCSGQLSGANVLTFGAGSRLTVL.

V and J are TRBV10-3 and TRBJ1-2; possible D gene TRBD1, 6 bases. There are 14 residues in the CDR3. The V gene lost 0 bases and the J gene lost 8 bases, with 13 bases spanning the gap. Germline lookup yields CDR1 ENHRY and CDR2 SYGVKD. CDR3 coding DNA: TGTGCCATCAGTGAGTCGACAGGTTTAGGGGGCTACACCTTC. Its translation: CAISESTGLGGYTF.

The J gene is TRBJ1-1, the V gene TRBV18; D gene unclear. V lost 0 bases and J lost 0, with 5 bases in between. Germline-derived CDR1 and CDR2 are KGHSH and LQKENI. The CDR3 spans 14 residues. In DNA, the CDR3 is TGTGCCAGCTCACCACCTGAGCTGAACACTGAAGCTTTCTTT. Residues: CASSPPELNTEAFF.

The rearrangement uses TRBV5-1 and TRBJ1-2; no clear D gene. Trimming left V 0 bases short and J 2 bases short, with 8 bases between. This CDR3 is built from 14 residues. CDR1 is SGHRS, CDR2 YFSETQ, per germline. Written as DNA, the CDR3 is TGCGCCAGCAGCTTGGGCAGCGCGAACTATGGCTACACCTTC. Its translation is CASSLGSANYGYTF.

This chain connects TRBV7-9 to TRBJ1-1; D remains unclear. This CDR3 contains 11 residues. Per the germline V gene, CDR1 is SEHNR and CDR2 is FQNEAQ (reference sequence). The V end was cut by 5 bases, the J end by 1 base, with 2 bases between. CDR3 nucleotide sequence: TGTGCCAGCAGCCGGAACACTGAAGCTTTCTTT. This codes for CASSRNTEAFF.